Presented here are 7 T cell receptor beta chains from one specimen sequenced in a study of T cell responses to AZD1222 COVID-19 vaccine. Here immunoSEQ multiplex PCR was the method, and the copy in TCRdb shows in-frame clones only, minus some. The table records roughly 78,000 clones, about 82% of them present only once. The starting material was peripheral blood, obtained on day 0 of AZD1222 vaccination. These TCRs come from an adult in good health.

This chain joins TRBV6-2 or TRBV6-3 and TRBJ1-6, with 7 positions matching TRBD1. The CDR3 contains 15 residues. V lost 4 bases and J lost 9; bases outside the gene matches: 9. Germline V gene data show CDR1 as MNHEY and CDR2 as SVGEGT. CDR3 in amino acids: CASSSTGTVGSPLHF. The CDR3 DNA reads TGTGCCAGCAGTTCCACTGGGACAGTAGGTTCACCCCTCCACTTT.

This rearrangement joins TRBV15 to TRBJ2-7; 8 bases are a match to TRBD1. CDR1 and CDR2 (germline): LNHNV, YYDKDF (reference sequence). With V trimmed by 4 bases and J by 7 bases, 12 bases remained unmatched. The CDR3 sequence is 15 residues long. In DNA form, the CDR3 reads TGTGCCACCAGCAAAGGGACAGGTCCTGTGGGTGAGCAGTACTTC. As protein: CATSKGTGPVGEQYF.

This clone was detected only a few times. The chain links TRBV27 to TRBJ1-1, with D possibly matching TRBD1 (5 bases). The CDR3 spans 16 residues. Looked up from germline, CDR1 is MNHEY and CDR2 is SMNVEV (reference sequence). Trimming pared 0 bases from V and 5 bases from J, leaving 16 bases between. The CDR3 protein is CASSLSVWGGGTEAFF. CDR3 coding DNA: TGTGCCAGCAGTTTATCGGTTTGGGGGGGTGGGACTGAAGCTTTCTTT.

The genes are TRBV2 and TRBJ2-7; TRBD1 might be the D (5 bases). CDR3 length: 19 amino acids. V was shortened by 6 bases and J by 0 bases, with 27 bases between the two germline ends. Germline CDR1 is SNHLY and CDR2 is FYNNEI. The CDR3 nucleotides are TGTGCCAGCAGGGACATTCCTGGGTGGGGAAGCGTTCCCTCCTACGAGCAGTACTTC. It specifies CASRDIPGWGSVPSYEQYF.

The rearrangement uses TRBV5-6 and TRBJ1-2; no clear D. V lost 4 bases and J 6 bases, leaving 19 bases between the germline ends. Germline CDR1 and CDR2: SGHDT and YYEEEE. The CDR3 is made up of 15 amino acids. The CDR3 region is CASSPFGNSVNGYTF. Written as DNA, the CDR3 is TGTGCCAGCAGCCCCTTCGGGAATTCAGTGAATGGCTACACCTTC.

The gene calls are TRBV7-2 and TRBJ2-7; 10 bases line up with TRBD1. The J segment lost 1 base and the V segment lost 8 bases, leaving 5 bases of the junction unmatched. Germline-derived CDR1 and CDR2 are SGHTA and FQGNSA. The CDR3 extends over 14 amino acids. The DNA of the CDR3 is TGTGCCAGCGTCAAGGACAGGGGGTCCTACGAGCAGTACTTC. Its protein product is CASVKDRGSYEQYF.

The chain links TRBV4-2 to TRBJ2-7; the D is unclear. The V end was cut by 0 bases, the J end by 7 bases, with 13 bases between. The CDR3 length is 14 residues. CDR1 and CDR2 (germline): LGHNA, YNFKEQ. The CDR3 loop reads CASSQEVRVGEQYF. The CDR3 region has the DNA TGTGCCAGCAGCCAAGAGGTACGGGTAGGGGAGCAGTACTTC.